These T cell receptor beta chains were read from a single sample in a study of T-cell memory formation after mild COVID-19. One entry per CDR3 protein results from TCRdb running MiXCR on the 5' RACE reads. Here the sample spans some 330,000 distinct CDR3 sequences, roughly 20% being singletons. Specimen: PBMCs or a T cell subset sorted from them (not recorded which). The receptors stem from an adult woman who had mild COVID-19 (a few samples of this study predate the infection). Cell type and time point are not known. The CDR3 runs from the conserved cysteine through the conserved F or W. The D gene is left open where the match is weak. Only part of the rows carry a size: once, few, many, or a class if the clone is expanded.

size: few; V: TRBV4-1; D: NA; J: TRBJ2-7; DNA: TGCGCCAGCAGCCCAGGAGATGGCCGCACCCACGAGCAGTACTTC; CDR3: CASSPGDGRTHEQYF
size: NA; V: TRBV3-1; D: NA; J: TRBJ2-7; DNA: TGTGCCAGCAGCCAAGCCCTGGACCTTCTGCCGTACTTC; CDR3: CASSQALDLLPYF
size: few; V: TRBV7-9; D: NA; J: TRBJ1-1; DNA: TGTGCCAGCCAAGCCCCGGACACTGAAGCTTTCTTT; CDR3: CASQAPDTEAFF
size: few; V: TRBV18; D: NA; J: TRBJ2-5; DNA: TGTGCCAGCTCACGCGGCAGGCCCCAAGAGACCCAGTACTTC; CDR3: CASSRGRPQETQYF
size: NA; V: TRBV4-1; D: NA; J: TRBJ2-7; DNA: TGCGCCAGCAGTGGCAGGGGCCCCAGGAGCTCCTACGAGCAGTACTTC; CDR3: CASSGRGPRSSYEQYF
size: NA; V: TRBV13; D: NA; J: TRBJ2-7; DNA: TGTGCCAGCAGCTTAGCACAGCGGGAGCAGTACTTC; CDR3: CASSLAQREQYF
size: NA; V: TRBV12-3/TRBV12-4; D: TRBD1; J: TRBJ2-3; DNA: TGTGCCAGCAGTTTAGTTGGGGACAGGCGCACAGATACGCAGTATTTT; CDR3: CASSLVGDRRTDTQYF
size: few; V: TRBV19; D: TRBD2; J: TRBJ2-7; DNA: TGTGCCAGTAGTACGGGACTAGCGGGTGCCTACGAGCAGTACTTC; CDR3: CASSTGLAGAYEQYF
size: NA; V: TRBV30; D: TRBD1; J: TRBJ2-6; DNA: TGTGCCTGGAGTGTAGGGGGCGTCTCTGGGGCCAACGTCCTGACTTTC; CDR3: CAWSVGGVSGANVLTF
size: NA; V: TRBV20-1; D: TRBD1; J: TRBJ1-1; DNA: TGCAGTGCTTCGGGACAGCGTAGGGACACTGAAGCTTTCTTT; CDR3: CSASGQRRDTEAFF
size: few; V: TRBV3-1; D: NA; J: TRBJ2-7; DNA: TGTGCCAGCACCGACAACTACGAGCAGTACTTC; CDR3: CASTDNYEQYF
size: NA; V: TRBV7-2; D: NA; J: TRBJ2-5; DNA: TGTGCCAGCACCTCCGGTGGGGGAGTGCGGGGAGAGACCCAGTACTTC; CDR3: CASTSGGGVRGETQYF
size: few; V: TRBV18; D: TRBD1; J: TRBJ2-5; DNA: TGTGCCAGCTCACTCCGACAGGGTCCAGAGACCCAGTACTTC; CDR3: CASSLRQGPETQYF
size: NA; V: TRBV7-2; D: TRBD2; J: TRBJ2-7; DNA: TGTGCCAGCAGCTTCGGACTAGCGAGCCTCAAGCAGTACTTC; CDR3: CASSFGLASLKQYF
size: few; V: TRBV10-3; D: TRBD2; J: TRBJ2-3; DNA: TGTGCCACTTGGAGCGGGGTGGATACGCAGTATTTT; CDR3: CATWSGVDTQYF
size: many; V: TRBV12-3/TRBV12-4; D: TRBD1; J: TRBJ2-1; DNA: TGTGCCAGCAGCCGTCGACAGGGAAGGACTAATGAGCAGTTCTTC; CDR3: CASSRRQGRTNEQFF
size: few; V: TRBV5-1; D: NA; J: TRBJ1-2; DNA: TGCGCCAGCAGCTTGGCCTGGGGGGCTGACTATGGCTACACCTTC; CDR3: CASSLAWGADYGYTF
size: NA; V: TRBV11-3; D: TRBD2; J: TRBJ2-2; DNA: TGTGCCAGCAGCTTCTATACTCCGCGACTAGCGGGAGGTTTTGACACCGGGGAGCTGTTTTTT; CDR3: CASSFYTPRLAGGFDTGELFF
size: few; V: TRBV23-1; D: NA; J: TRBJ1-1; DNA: TGCGCCAGCAGTCAATACGCGACAAACACTGAAGCTTTCTTT; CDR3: CASSQYATNTEAFF
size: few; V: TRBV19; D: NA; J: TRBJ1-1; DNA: TGTGCCAGTAGCGTCAACCGGAAGACTGAAGCTTTCTTT; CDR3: CASSVNRKTEAFF
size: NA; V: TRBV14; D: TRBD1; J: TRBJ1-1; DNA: TGTGCCAGCAGCCAAGATGTCGTTGACAGGGGGAACACTGAAGCTTTCTTT; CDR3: CASSQDVVDRGNTEAFF
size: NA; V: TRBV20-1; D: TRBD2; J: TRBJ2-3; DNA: TGCAGTGCCCGACTAGCGGGATTGACAGATACGCAGTATTTT; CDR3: CSARLAGLTDTQYF
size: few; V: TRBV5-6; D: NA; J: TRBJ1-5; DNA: TGTGCCAGCAGCTCCGGGTCCGAGCCCCAGCATTTT; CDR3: CASSSGSEPQHF
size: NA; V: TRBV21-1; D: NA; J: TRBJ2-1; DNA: TGTGCCAGCAGCAAAGAGCAGCATGAGCAGTTCTTC; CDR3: CASSKEQHEQFF
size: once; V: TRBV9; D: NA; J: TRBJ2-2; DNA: TGTGCCAGCAGCGTCGGACTCACGCCCAACACCGGGGAGCTGTTTTTT; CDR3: CASSVGLTPNTGELFF
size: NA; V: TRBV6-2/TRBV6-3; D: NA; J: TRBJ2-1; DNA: TGTGCCAGCAGTTACACGAGCCCCTACTCCTACAATGAGCAGTTCTTC; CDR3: CASSYTSPYSYNEQFF
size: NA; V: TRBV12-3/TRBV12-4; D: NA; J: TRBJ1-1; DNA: TGTGCCAGCAGGCCCAGGGGCACTGAAGCTTTCTTT; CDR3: CASRPRGTEAFF
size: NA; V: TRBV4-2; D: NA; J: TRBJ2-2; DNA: TGTGCCAGCAGCCCCCCGGACCTAGACACCGGGGAGCTGTTTTTT; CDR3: CASSPPDLDTGELFF
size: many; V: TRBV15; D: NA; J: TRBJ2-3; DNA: TGTGCCACCAGCAGAGATACGGCAGATACGCAGTATTTT; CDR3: CATSRDTADTQYF
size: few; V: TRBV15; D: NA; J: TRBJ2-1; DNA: TGTGCCACCCACGGAGACGGCTTTAGGAACAATGAGCAGTTCTTC; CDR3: CATHGDGFRNNEQFF
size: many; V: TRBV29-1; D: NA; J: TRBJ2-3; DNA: TGCAGCGTTGAACGAGATACGCAGTATTTT; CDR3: CSVERDTQYF
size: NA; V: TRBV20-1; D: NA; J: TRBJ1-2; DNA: TGCAGTGCTAGAGATATGGGACGGACCTATGGCTACACCTTC; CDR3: CSARDMGRTYGYTF
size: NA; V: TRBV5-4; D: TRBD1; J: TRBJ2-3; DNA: TGTGCCAGCAGCAGGACAGGGGTTAGGACAGATACGCAGTATTTT; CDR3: CASSRTGVRTDTQYF
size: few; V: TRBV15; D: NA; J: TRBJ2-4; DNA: TGTGCCACCCGCGGCCAGATAGCCAAAAACATTCAGTACTTC; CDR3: CATRGQIAKNIQYF
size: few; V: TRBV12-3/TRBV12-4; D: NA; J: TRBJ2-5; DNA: TGTGCCAGCAGTTTAGTACAGCCCCAAGAGACCCAGTACTTC; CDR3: CASSLVQPQETQYF
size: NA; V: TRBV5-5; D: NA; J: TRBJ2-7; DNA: TGTGCCAGCAGCCTTAGGAGCGCCTACGAGCAGTACTTC; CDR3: CASSLRSAYEQYF
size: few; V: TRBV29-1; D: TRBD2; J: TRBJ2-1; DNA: TGCAGCGTCCTAGGGCTAGCGGATACCTACAATGAGCAGTTCTTC; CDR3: CSVLGLADTYNEQFF
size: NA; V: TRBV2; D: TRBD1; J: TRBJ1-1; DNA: TGTGCCAGCAGTGCGGGACAGATAAACACTGAAGCTTTCTTT; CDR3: CASSAGQINTEAFF
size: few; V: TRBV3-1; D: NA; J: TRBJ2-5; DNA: TGTGCCAGCAGCCAAATGGGCAGCGAAGGAAAGACCCAGTACTTC; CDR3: CASSQMGSEGKTQYF
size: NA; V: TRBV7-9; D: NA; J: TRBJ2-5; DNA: TGTGCCAGCAGCTTAGAACTGGAGGGAGAGACCCAGTACTTC; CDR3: CASSLELEGETQYF
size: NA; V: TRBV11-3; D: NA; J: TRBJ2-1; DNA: TGTGCCAGCAGCTTAGGCCGCTTTTCGCAGGAGCAGTTCTTC; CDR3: CASSLGRFSQEQFF
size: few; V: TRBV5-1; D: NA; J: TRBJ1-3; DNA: TGCGCCAGCAGTCAGCCTGGAAACACCATATATTTT; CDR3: CASSQPGNTIYF
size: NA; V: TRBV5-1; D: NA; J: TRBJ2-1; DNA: TGCGCCAGCAGCGAGAGCTACAATGAGCAGTTCTTC; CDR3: CASSESYNEQFF
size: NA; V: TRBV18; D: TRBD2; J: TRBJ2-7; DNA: TGTGCCAGCTCACCAAGGGCTAGCGGGAGCTCCTACGAGCAGTACTTC; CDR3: CASSPRASGSSYEQYF
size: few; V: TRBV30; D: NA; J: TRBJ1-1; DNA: TGTGCTCATTCCCCTGCGGGGGAGACTGAAGCTTTCTTT; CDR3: CAHSPAGETEAFF
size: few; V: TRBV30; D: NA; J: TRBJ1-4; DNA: TGTGCCTGGAGTGTACCGGAGACAACTGGGGAAAAACTGTTTTTT; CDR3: CAWSVPETTGEKLFF
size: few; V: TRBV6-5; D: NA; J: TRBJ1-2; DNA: TGTGCCAGCAGTTACTCGCTTACAATTACAAACTATGGCTACACCTTC; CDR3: CASSYSLTITNYGYTF
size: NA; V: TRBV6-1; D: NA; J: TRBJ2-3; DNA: TGTGCCAGCGAGGCAGGGGAGGGCACAGATACGCAGTATTTT; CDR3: CASEAGEGTDTQYF
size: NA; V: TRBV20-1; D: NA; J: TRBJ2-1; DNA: TGCAGTGCTAGAGATTTTGTTACAGGGTCCTACAATGAGCAGTTCTTC; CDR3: CSARDFVTGSYNEQFF
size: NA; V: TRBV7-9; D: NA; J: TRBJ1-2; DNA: TGTGCCAGCAGCTTAGCTGGAGATTACTATGGCTACACCTTC; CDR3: CASSLAGDYYGYTF
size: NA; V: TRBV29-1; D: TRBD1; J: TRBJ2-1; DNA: TGCAGCGTTGAACTACAGGGGGGCAATGAGCAGTTCTTC; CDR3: CSVELQGGNEQFF
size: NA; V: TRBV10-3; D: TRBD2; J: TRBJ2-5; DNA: TGTGCCATCAGTGATACCCCGGGACTAGCGGGGCAAGAGACCCAGTACTTC; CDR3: CAISDTPGLAGQETQYF
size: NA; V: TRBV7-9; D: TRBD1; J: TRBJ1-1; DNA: TGTGCCAGCACCCGACAGGGGGCAATGAACACTGAAGCTTTCTTT; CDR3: CASTRQGAMNTEAFF
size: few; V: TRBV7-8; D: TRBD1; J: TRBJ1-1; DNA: TGTGCCAGCAGCTTCCGAACCGGGACAGGGGGCCGTAACACTGAAGCTTTCTTT; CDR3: CASSFRTGTGGRNTEAFF
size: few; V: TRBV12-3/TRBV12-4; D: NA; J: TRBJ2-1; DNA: TGTGCCAGCAGTTTAGCTTTTTACAATGAGCAGTTCTTC; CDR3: CASSLAFYNEQFF